This TCR beta chain originates from a study of blood T cells in healthy people across ages. With respect to this clonotype: Its antigen remains unidentified.

Findings and limits, study-wide: Among long-lived donors, naive CD4+ cells were more numerous and diversity higher than in aged donors.

The germline V and J ends were trimmed by 4 bases and 5 bases, with 9 bases remaining between them. CDR3 size: 13 residues. CDR1 SGHRS and CDR2 YFSETQ come from the germline V gene. Alongside a J-beta primer mix, a sample-barcoded 5' primer served in a second PCR lasting about 6 to 11 cycles. TCRdb independently ran MiXCR on the 5' RACE reads; one entry per CDR3 protein. The table shows approximately 800,000 distinct CDR3 sequences, with roughly 46% occurring only once. Sequenced: blood. The receptor was isolated from a man of 80 years or more in good health. V usage is TRBV5-1 and J usage is TRBJ1-4; D is possibly TRBD1 (6 bases). The CDR3 nucleotides are TGCGCCAGCAGCGAGGGGGGGAATGAAAAACTGTTTTTT. Its translation is CASSEGGNEKLFF.